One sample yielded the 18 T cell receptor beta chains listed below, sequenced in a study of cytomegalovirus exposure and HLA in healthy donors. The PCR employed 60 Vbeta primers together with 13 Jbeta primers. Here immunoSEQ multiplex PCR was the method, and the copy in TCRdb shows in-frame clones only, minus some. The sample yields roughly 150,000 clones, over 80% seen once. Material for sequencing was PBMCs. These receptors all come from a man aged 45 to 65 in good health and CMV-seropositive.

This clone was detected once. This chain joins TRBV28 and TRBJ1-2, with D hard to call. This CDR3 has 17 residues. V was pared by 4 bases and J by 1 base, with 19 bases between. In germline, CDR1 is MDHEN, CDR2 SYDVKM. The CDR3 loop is CASSSSGWQSFNYGYTF. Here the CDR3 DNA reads TGTGCCAGCAGTTCAAGCGGGTGGCAGTCATTTAACTATGGCTACACCTTC.

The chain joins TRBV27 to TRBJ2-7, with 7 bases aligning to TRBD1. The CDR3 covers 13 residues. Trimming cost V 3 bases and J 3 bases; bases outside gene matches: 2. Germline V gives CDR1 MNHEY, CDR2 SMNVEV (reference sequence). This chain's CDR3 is CASSFRDSYEQYF. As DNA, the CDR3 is TGTGCCAGCAGTTTCCGGGACAGCTACGAGCAGTACTTC.

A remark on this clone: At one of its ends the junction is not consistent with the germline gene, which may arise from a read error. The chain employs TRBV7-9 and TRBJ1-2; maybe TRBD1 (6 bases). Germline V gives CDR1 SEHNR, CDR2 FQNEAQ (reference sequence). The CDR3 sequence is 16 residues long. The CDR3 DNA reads TGTTCCAGCAGCTTAGGGGCAGGGGCGCGGGTAAAAGGCTACACCTTC. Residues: CSSSLGAGARVKGYTF. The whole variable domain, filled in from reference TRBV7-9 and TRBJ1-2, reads DTGVSQNPRHKITKRGQNVTFRCDPISEHNRLYWYRQTLGQGPEFLTYFQNEAQLEKSRLLSDRFSAERPKGSFSTLEIQRTEQGDSAMYLCSSSLGAGARVKGYTFGSGTRLTVV.

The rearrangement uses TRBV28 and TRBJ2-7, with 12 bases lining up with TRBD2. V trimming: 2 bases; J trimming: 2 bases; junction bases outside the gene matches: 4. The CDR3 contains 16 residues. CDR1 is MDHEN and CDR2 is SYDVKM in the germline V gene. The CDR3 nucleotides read TGTGCCAGCAGTTTACTAGCGGGAGGGACTACCTACGAGCAGTACTTC. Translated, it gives CASSLLAGGTTYEQYF.

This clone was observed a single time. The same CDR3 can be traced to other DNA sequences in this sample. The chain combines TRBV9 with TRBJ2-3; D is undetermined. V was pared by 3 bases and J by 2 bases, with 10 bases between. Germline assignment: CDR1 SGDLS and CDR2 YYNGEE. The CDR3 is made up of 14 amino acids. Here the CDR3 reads CASSGGGSTDTQYF. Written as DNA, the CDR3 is TGTGCCAGCAGCGGAGGTGGTTCCACAGATACGCAGTATTTT.

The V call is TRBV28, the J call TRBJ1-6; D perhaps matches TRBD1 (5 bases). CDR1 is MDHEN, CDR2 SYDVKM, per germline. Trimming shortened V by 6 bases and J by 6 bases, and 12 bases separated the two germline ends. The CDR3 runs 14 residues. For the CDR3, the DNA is TGTGCCAGCAGACTCCAGGGCCCTAATTCACCCCTCCACTTT. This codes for CASRLQGPNSPLHF.

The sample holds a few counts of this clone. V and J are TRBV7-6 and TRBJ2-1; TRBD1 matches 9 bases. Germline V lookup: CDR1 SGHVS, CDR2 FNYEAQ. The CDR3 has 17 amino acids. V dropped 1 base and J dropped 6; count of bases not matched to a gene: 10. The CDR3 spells CASSLGPHYRGRNEQFF. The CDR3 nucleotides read TGTGCCAGCAGCTTAGGGCCCCACTACAGGGGGCGCAATGAGCAGTTCTTC.

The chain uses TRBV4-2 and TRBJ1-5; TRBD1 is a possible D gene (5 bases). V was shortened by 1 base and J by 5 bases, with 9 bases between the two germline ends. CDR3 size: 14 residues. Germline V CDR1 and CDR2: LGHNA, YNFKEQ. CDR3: CASSQGGRDQPQHF. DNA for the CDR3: TGTGCCAGCAGCCAAGGGGGCAGGGATCAGCCCCAGCATTTT.

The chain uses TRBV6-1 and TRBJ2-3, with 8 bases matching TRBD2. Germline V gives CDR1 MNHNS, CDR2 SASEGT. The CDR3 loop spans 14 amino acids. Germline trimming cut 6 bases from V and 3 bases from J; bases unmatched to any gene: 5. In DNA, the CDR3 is TGTGCCAGCAGCGTTAGCGGGGTAACAGATACGCAGTATTTT. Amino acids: CASSVSGVTDTQYF.

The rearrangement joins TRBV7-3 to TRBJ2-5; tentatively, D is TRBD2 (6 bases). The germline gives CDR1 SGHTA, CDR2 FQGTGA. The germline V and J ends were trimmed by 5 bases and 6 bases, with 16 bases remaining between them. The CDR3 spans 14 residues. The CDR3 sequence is CASSTLALSKTQYF. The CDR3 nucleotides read TGTGCCAGCAGCACCCTAGCGCTCTCGAAGACCCAGTACTTC.

The CDR3 protein is CASRGAGGSNTGELFF. For the CDR3, the DNA is TGTGCCAGCAGAGGAGCGGGAGGATCGAACACCGGGGAGCTGTTTTTT. The chain uses TRBV9 and TRBJ2-2; 9 bases line up with TRBD2. After removal of 5 bases from V and 0 bases from J, the junction contained 5 bases not matched to a gene. The germline gives CDR1 SGDLS, CDR2 YYNGEE. The CDR3 length is 16 residues.

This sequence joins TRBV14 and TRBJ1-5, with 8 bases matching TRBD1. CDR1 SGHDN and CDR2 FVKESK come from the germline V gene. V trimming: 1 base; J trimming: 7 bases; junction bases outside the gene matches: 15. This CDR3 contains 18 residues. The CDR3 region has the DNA TGTGCCAGCAGCCAAGTAAGAGTCCGGGCAGGGGGCGGACAGCCCCAGCATTTT. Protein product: CASSQVRVRAGGGQPQHF.

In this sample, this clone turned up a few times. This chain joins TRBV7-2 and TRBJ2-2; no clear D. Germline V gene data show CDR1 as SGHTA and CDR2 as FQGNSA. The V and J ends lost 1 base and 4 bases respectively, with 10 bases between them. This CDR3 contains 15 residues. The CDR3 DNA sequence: TGTGCCAGCAGCTTAGGAGGCCCCAGCACCGGGGAGCTGTTTTTT. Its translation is CASSLGGPSTGELFF.

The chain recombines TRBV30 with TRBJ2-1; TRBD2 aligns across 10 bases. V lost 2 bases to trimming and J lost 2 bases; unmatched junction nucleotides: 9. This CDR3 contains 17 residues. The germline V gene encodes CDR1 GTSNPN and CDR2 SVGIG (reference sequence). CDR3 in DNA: TGTGCCTGGAGTTTCGTTGGGACTAGCGAAACCTACAATGAGCAGTTCTTC. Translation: CAWSFVGTSETYNEQFF.

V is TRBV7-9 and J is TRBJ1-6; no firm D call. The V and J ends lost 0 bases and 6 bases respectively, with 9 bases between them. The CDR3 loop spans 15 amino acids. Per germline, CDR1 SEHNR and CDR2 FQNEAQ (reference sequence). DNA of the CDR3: TGTGCCAGCAGCTTAGCGCTAGGCAGTAATTCACCCCTCCACTTT. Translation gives CASSLALGSNSPLHF.

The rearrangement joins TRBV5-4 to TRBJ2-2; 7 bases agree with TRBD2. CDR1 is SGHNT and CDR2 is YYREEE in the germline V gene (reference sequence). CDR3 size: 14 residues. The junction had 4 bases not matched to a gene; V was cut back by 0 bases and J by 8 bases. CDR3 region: CASSLGTRSGELFF. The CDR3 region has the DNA TGTGCCAGCAGCTTGGGGACTAGGTCTGGGGAGCTGTTTTTT.

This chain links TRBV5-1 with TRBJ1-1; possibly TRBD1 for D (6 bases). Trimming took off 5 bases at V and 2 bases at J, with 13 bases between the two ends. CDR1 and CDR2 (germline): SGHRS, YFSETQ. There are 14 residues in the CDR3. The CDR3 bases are TGCGCCAGCAGATCCCGGGACACAAACACTGAAGCTTTCTTT. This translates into CASRSRDTNTEAFF.

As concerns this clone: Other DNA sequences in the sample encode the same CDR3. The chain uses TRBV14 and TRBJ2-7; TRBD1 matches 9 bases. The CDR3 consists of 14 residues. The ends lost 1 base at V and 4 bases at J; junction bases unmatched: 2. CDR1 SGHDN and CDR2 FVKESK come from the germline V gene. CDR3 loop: CASSQGQGGYEQYF. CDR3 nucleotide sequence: TGTGCCAGCAGCCAAGGACAGGGGGGGTACGAGCAGTACTTC.